This T cell receptor (beta chain) is from a study of CD4 T cells in relation to SARS-CoV-2 and coronaviruses. The repertoire was sequenced with immunoSEQ multiplex PCR; TCRdb's copy has only in-frame clones and lacks some. Of tens of thousands of clones listed, approximately 79% were seen once; the top ten hold 9% to 15%. CD4+ T cells from unexposed donors were obtained before the COVID-19 pandemic (2011-2018). After around nine days of culture, CD4+ T cells were isolated. Fresh IL-2 medium replaced half the medium on days 3 and 7. Study-wide points: Monoreactive clones expanded significantly more to SARS-CoV-2 than crossreactive clones did.

As to this clone: Antigen unknown.

This CDR3 comprises 14 residues. The trim removed 5 bases at V and 4 bases at J, leaving 6 bases unmatched. Per the germline V gene, CDR1 is MNHEY and CDR2 is SVGAGI. What was sequenced was CD4+ T cells from PBMCs, cultured in vitro. The chain combines TRBV6-5 with TRBJ2-7, with 9 positions matching TRBD1. This clonotype was sampled from a human donor in good health. This CDR3 reads CASSLGTGRYEQYF. CDR3 DNA sequence: TGTGCCAGCAGTCTAGGGACAGGGAGGTACGAGCAGTACTTC.